The 12 T cell receptor beta chains reported below all come from one sample, sequenced in a study of blood T cells in healthy people across ages. Combining a sample-barcoded 5' primer with a J-beta primer mix, a second PCR ran for roughly 7 to 12 cycles. Using its own MiXCR run on the 5' RACE reads, TCRdb lists one record per CDR3 protein. The top ten clones hold less than 2.5% of a sample with under 2,000,000 distinct CDR3 sequences, around 48% of them seen once. The sequenced sample was blood. Receptors originate from a woman aged 40 to 50 in good health.

The rearrangement links TRBV5-4 to TRBJ2-7, with TRBD2 matching 8 bases. The end of the DNA is better explained by TRBJ2-5, so the J call may be wrong. The CDR3 sequence is 15 residues long. From germline, CDR1 is SGHNT and CDR2 YYREEE (reference sequence). CDR3 nucleotide sequence: TGTGCCAGCAGTCCAGCGGGGGCCATCGGTGAGACCCAGTACTTC. Its protein is CASSPAGAIGETQYF.

The chain employs TRBV7-2 and TRBJ1-4; D is unresolved. Germline CDR1 SGHTA, CDR2 FQGNSA. This CDR3 is 15 amino acids long. V shed 3 bases and J shed 6 bases, with 14 bases lying between them. Here the CDR3 DNA reads TGTGCCAGCAGCTTTGATTTGCAAGGAGATGAAAAACTGTTTTTT. Its protein product is CASSFDLQGDEKLFF.

This clonotype showed up many times. J is TRBJ2-1 and V is TRBV27, with TRBD1 identical over 9 bases. The V segment lost 7 bases and the J segment 4 bases; nucleotides outside the gene matches: 5. The CDR3 is 14 amino acids. The V gene's germline CDR1 is MNHEY and CDR2 SMNVEV (reference sequence). Here the CDR3 reads CASNRQGGYNEQFF. For the CDR3, the DNA is TGTGCCAGCAACCGACAGGGGGGTTACAATGAGCAGTTCTTC.

The chain joins TRBV6-6 to TRBJ1-2; D unclear. Between the trimmed V and J ends, which lost 11 bases and 7 bases, there was a span of 17 bases. Germline CDR1 reads MNHNY; CDR2 reads SVGAGI (reference sequence). This CDR3 spans 12 amino acids. CDR3 residues: CAGTDTDGGYTF. DNA for the CDR3: TGTGCCGGTACCGACACTGACGGTGGCTACACCTTC.

The chain joins TRBV3-1 to TRBJ1-2; no clear D. The length of the CDR3 is 18 residues. In germline, CDR1 is LGHDT, CDR2 YNNKEL (reference sequence). The V end was cut by 2 bases, the J end by 0 bases, with 19 bases between. This CDR3 reads CASSQPKAGRTSNYGYTF. The CDR3 DNA reads as TGTGCCAGCAGCCAACCTAAGGCTGGCAGGACCTCTAACTATGGCTACACCTTC.

This clonotype was observed a few times. The rearrangement uses TRBV20-1 and TRBJ2-1; TRBD1 matches at 8 bases. The CDR3 runs 14 residues. The V gene's germline CDR1 is DFQATT and CDR2 SNEGSKA (reference sequence). J gave up 6 bases and V 3 bases, and 7 bases lay outside the gene matches. CDR3 region: CSASLRDRGNEQFF. Here the CDR3 DNA reads TGCAGTGCTAGTCTGCGAGACAGGGGCAATGAGCAGTTCTTC.

This clonotype showed up many times. The V gene is TRBV28, the J gene TRBJ2-5, with 7 bases lining up with TRBD2. CDR1 MDHEN and CDR2 SYDVKM come from the germline V gene. The CDR3 is 14 residues long. The V gene end was trimmed by 7 bases and the J gene end by 2 bases; junction bases not matched to a gene: 7. In nucleotides, the CDR3 is TGTGCCAGCAACCCGGGGGGTGTTCAAGAGACCCAGTACTTC. Encoded protein: CASNPGGVQETQYF.

This chain joins TRBV4-3 and TRBJ2-1, with 12 bases matching TRBD2. The J call may be wrong; the DNA end is better matched by TRBJ2-7. CDR3 size: 18 residues. Germline V gene data show CDR1 as LGHNA and CDR2 as YSLEER. The CDR3 loop is CASSQQLAGGGSYNEQYF. The CDR3 nucleotides read TGCGCCAGCAGCCAGCAACTAGCGGGAGGTGGCTCCTACAATGAGCAGTACTTC.

The V call is TRBV4-1, the J call TRBJ1-2; TRBD1 agrees at 9 bases. The germline V gene encodes CDR1 MGHRA and CDR2 YSYEKL. V dropped 3 bases and J dropped 9; count of bases not matched to a gene: 5. CDR3 length: 13 residues. CDR3 DNA sequence: TGCGCCAGCAGCCAGACCGGGACAGGGCGCTACACCTTC. Residues: CASSQTGTGRYTF.

A few counts support this clonotype. This rearrangement joins TRBV20-1 to TRBJ2-1, with TRBD2 matching 11 bases. CDR3 length: 14 residues. CDR1 is DFQATT, CDR2 SNEGSKA, per germline (reference sequence). The ends lost 0 bases at V and 7 bases at J; junction bases unmatched: 2. This CDR3 reads CSAREIAGGNEQFF. Written as DNA, the CDR3 is TGCAGTGCTAGAGAGATAGCGGGGGGGAATGAGCAGTTCTTC.

As DNA, the CDR3 is TGTGCCAGCAGCCCCGGGACTCTAATGAACACTGAAGCTTTCTTT. This sequence encodes CASSPGTLMNTEAFF. The chain is built from TRBV7-9 and TRBJ1-1; D may be TRBD1 (5 bases). CDR1 is SEHNR and CDR2 is FQNEAQ in the germline V gene (reference sequence). The CDR3 consists of 15 residues. V lost 5 bases, J lost 0 bases, and 13 bases lay in between. The full variable domain, completed using reference TRBV7-9 and TRBJ1-1, is DTGVSQNPRHKITKRGQNVTFRCDPISEHNRLYWYRQTLGQGPEFLTYFQNEAQLEKSRLLSDRFSAERPKGSFSTLEIQRTEQGDSAMYLCASSPGTLMNTEAFFGQGTRLTVV.

This clonotype was counted a single time. V usage is TRBV2 and J usage is TRBJ2-1; D remains unclear. The DNA end lines up better with TRBJ2-7; the J call may be wrong. This CDR3 is built from 17 residues. Per the germline V gene, CDR1 is SNHLY and CDR2 is FYNNEI. CDR3 in amino acids: CASSEALQTSSYNEQYF. The DNA of the CDR3 is TGTGCCAGCAGTGAAGCGCTCCAGACGAGCTCCTACAATGAGCAGTACTTC.